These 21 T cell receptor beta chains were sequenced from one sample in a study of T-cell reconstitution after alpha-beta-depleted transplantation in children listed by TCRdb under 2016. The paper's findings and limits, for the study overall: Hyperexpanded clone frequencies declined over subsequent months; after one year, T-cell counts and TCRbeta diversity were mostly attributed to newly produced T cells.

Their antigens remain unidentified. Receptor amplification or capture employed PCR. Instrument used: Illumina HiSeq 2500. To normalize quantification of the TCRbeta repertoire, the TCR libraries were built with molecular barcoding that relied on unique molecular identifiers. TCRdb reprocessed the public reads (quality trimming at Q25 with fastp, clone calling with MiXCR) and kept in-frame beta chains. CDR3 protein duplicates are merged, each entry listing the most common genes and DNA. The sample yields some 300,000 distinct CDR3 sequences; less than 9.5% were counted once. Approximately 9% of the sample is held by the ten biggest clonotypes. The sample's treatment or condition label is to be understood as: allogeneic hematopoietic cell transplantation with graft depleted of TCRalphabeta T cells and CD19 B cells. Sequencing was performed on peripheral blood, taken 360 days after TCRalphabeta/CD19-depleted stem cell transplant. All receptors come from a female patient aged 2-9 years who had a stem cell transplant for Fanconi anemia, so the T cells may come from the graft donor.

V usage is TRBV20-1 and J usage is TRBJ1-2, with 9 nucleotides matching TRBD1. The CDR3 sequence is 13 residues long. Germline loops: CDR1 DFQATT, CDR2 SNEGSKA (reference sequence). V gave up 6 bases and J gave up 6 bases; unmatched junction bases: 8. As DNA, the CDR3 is TGCAGTGCGAGCCGGGACAGGGACGATGGCTACACCTTC. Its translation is CSASRDRDDGYTF.

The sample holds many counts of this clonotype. The CDR3 region is CASSFGLAGNTQYF. The CDR3 DNA sequence: TGTGCCAGCAGTTTCGGACTAGCGGGAAATACGCAGTATTTT. The rearrangement uses TRBV12-3 or TRBV12-4 and TRBJ2-3; 12 positions agree with TRBD2. Trimming at V came to 3 bases and at J to 7 bases, leaving 2 bases not matched to a gene. This CDR3 spans 14 amino acids.

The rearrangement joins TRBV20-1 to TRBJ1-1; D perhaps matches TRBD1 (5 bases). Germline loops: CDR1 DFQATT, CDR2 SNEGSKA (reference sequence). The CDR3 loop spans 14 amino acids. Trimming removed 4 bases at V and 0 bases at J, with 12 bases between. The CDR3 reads CSATRDGMNTEAFF. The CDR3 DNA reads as TGCAGTGCTACGCGGGACGGAATGAACACTGAAGCTTTCTTT.

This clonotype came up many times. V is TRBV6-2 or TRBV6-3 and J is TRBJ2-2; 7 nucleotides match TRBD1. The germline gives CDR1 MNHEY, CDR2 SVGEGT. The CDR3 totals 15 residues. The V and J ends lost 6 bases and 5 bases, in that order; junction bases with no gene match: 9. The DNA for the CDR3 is TGTGCCAGCAGCCTCCGGGACAGAAGAACCGGGGAGCTGTTTTTT. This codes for CASSLRDRRTGELFF.

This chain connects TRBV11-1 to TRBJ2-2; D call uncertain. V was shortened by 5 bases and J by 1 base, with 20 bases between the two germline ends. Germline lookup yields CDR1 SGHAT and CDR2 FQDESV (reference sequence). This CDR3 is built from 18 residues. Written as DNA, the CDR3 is TGTGCCAGCAGCCCGTCATCGATGGCCTACCTGAACACCGGGGAGCTGTTTTTT. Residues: CASSPSSMAYLNTGELFF. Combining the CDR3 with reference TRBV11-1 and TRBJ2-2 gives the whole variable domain EAEVAQSPRYKITEKSQAVAFWCDPISGHATLYWYRQILGQGPELLVQFQDESVVDDSQLPKDRFSAERLKGVDSTLKIQPAELGDSAMYLCASSPSSMAYLNTGELFFGEGSRLTVL.

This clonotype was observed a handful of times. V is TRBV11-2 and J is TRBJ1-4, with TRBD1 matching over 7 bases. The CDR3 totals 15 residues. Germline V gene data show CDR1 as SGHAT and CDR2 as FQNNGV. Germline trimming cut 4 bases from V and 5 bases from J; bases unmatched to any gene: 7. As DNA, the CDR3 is TGTGCCAGCAGCTCCGACGGGACAGTGAATGAAAAACTGTTTTTT. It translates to CASSSDGTVNEKLFF.

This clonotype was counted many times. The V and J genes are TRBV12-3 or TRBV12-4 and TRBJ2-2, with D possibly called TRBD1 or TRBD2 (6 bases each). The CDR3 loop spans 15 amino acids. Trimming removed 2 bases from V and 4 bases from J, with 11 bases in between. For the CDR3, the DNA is TGTGCCAGCAGTTTACTAGGGGGAGGCACCGGGGAGCTGTTTTTT. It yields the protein CASSLLGGGTGELFF.

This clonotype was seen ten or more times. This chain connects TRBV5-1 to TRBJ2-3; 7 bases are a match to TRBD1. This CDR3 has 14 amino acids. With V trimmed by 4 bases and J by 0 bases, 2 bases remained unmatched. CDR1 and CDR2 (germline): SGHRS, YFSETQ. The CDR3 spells CASSRTGSTDTQYF. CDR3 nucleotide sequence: TGCGCCAGCAGCAGGACAGGTAGCACAGATACGCAGTATTTT.

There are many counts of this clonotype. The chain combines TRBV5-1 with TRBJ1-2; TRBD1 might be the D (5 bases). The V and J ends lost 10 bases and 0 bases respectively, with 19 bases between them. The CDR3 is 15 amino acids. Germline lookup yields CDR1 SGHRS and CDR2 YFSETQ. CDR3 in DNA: TGCGCCGGTTCCGGGGACTTAATTACTAACTATGGCTACACCTTC. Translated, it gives CAGSGDLITNYGYTF.

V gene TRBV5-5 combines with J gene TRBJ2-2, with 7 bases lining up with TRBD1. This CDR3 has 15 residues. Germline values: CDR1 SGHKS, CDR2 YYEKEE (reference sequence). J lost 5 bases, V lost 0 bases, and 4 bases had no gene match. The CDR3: CASSLAYRGTGELFF. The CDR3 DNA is TGTGCCAGCAGCTTGGCCTACAGGGGTACCGGGGAGCTGTTTTTT.

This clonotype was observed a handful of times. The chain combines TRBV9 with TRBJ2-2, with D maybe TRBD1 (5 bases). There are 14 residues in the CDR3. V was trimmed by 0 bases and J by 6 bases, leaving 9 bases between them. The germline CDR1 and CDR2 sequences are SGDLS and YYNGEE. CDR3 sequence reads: CASSVVQGSGELFF. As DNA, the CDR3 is TGTGCCAGCAGCGTAGTTCAGGGTTCCGGGGAGCTGTTTTTT. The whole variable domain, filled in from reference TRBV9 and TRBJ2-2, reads DSGVTQTPKHLITATGQRVTLRCSPRSGDLSVYWYQQSLDQGLQFLIQYYNGEERAKGNILERFSAQQFPDLHSELNLSSLELGDSALYFCASSVVQGSGELFFGEGSRLTVL.

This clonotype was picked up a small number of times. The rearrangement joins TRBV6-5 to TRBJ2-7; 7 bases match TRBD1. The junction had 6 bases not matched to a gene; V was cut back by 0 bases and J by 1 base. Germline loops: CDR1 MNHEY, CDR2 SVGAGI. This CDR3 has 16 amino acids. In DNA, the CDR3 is TGTGCCAGCAGTTACTCGATAGGACAGGCATCCTACGAGCAGTACTTC. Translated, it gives CASSYSIGQASYEQYF.

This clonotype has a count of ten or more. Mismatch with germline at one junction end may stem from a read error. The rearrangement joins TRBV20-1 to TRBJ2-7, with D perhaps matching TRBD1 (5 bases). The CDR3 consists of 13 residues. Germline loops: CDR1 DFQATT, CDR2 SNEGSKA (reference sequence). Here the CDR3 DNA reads TGCAGTGCTAGATTGCGAACGGAAGGGGATTCCCACTTC. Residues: CSARLRTEGDSHF.

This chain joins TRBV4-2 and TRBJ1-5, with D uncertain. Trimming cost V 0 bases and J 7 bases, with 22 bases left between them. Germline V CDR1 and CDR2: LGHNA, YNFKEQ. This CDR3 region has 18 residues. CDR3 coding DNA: TGTGCCAGCAGCCAAGACCCGAAACGGTCTTGGTCGGGGCAGCCCCAGCATTTT. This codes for CASSQDPKRSWSGQPQHF.

The CDR3 DNA sequence: TGTGCCAGCAGCCCCACCCTGTGGGCAAATGAAAAACTGTTTTTT. It is translated as CASSPTLWANEKLFF. J is TRBJ1-4 and V is TRBV7-3; D is unclear. Germline V gene sequence: CDR1 SGHTA, CDR2 FQGTGA. With 5 bases removed from V and 5 bases from J, the gap between germline ends came to 15 bases. The CDR3 loop spans 15 amino acids.

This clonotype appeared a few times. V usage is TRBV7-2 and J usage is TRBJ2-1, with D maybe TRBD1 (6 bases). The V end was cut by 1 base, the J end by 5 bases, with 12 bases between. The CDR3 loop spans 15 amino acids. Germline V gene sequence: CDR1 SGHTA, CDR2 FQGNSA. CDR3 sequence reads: CASSLVAGADNEQFF. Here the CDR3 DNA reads TGTGCCAGCAGCTTAGTCGCAGGGGCGGACAATGAGCAGTTCTTC.

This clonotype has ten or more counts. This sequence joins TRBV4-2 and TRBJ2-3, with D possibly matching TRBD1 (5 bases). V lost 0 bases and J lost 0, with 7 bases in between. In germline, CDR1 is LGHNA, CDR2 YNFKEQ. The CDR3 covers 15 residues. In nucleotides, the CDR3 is TGTGCCAGCAGCCAAGACAGGGTGAGCACAGATACGCAGTATTTT. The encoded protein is CASSQDRVSTDTQYF.

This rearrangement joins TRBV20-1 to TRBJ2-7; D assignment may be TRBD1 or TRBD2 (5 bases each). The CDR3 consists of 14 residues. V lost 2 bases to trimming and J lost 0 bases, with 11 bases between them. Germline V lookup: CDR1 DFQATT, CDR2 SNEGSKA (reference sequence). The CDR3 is CSARTAGSSYEQYF. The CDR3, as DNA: TGCAGTGCTAGAACGGCAGGGAGCTCCTACGAGCAGTACTTC.

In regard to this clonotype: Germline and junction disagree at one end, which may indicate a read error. CDR3 in DNA: TGCGCCAGCAGCCTTAGCGGGGGGTTTTCCTCCGAGCAGTACTTC. This codes for CASSLSGGFSSEQYF. The chain joins TRBV10-2 to TRBJ2-7; 10 positions agree with TRBD2. The germline V gene encodes CDR1 WSHSY and CDR2 SAAADI. The CDR3 is 15 amino acids.

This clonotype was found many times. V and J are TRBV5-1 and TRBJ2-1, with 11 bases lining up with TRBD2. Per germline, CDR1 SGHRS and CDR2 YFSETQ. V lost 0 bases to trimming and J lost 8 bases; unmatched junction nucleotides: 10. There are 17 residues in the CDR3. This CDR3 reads CASSLVLAGDVSYEQFF. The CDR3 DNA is TGCGCCAGCAGCTTGGTACTAGCGGGAGATGTGAGCTATGAGCAGTTCTTC.

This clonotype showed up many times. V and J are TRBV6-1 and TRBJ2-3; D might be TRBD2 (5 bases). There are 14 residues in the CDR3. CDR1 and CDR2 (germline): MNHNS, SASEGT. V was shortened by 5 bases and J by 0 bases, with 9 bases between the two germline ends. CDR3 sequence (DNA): TGTGCCAGCAGTAGCGGTTCTAGCACAGATACGCAGTATTTT. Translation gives CASSSGSSTDTQYF.